The present entry profiles one T cell receptor beta chain with its context. Its antigen is not known. In building TCR beta libraries, iRepertoire HTBI primers were used together with Arm-PCR of CDR3 regions. TCRdb reprocessed the multiplex PCR reads via MiXCR and lists one record per CDR3 protein. The data show about 470,000 distinct CDR3 sequences, under 25% seen once. CDR3 size: 17 residues. Germline assignment: CDR1 MNHNS and CDR2 SASEGT. The V segment lost 6 bases and the J segment 6 bases; nucleotides outside the gene matches: 15. The sample comes from a study of regulatory T cells in long-lasting Graves disease. Study background: Disease was considered persistent Graves' disease after over 5 years of antithyroid drugs (with positive TSH receptor antibodies).

Documented time point: persistent/refractory GD, antithyroid drugs over 5 years with positive TRAb. Construction of the TCR library relied on RNA isolated from PBMCs. The guidelines of the American Thyroid Association were the basis for diagnosing Graves' disease. Findings and caveats of the study: Accuracy may have suffered from the small sample size. Favoring TRBV28, TRBJ1-2 and TRBJ2-5 was a feature seen in persistent disease.

The chain employs TRBV6-1 and TRBJ2-2, with TRBD2 matching over 8 bases. The source of this sequence is a female donor with Graves disease. Sample: peripheral blood mononuclear cells (PBMCs), taken when the disease was refractory, from a patient treated with antithyroid drugs. As DNA, the CDR3 is TGTGCCAGCAGCCCCCACCCAGCGGGAGAGGGGTCCGGGGAGCTGTTTTTT. Translation: CASSPHPAGEGSGELFF.